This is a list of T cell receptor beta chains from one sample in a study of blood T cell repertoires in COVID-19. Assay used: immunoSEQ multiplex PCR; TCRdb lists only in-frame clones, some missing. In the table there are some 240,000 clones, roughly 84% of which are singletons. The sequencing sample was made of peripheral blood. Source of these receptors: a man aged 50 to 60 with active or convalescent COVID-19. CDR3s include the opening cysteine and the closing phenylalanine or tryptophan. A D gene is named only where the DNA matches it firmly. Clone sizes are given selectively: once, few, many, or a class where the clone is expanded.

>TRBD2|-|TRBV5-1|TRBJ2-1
TGCGCCAGCAGCTTGCGGGAGGGGGGCAATGAGCAGTTCTTC
CASSLREGGNEQFF
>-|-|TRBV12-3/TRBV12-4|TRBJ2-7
TGTGCCAGCAGCTATCAACCTCTGCCAGAGCAGTACTTC
CASSYQPLPEQYF
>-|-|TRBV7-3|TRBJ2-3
TGTGCCAGCTCGTTGAGCGGCCAATCAGATACGCAGTATTTT
CASSLSGQSDTQYF
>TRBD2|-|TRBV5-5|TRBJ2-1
TGTGCCAGCAGCTTGGGCGGGGGGGCATCCTACAATGAGCAGTTCTTC
CASSLGGGASYNEQFF
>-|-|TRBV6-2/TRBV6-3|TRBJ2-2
TGTGCCAGCAGTTTCTCGGGGGAGGAAACCGGGGAGCTGTTTTTT
CASSFSGEETGELFF
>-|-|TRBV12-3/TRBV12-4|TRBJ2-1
TGTGCCAGCAGTTCTATACCCATCTATGAGCAGTTCTTC
CASSSIPIYEQFF
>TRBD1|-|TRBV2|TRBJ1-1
TGTGCCAGCACGCGGGACAGCAACACTGAAGCTTTCTTT
CASTRDSNTEAFF
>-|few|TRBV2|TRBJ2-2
TGTGCCAGCCACGCGACAGCGAACACCGGGGAGCTGTTTTTT
CASHATANTGELFF
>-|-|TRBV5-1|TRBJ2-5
TGCGCCAGCAGACTCAGGGTAGGAGAGACCCAGTACTTC
CASRLRVGETQYF
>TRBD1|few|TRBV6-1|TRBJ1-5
TGTGCCAGCAGTGAGGGTACAGGGGGTCAGCCCCAGCATTTT
CASSEGTGGQPQHF
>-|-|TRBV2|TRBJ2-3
TGTGCCAGCAGTTATACGGACAGCCTCACAGATACGCAGTATTTT
CASSYTDSLTDTQYF
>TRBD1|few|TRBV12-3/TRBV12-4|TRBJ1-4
TGTGCCATTAGGGGGCTGGCTAATGAAAAACTGTTTTTT
CAIRGLANEKLFF
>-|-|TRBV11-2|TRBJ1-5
TGTGCCAGCAGCTTAGTAAGGGGCCAGCCCCAGCATTTT
CASSLVRGQPQHF
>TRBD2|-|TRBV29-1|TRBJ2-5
TGCAGCGGCACCTTCCTAGCGGGAGAGAGGGGTGAGACCCAGTACTTC
CSGTFLAGERGETQYF
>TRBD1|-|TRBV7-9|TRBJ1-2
TGTGCCAGCAAAAGGACAGGGTGGGACTATGGCTACACCTTC
CASKRTGWDYGYTF
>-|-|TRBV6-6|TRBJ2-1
TGTGCCAGCCTCAGGGCAGTTGGGTACAATGAGCAGTTCTTC
CASLRAVGYNEQFF
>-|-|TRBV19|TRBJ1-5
TGTGCCAGTAGTATGGGGGCCAATCAGCCCCAGCATTTT
CASSMGANQPQHF
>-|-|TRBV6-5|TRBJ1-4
TGTGCCAGCAGCCGGTTTAGGGGGGGGGAAAAACTGTTTTTT
CASSRFRGGEKLFF
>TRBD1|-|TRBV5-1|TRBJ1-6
TGCGCCAGCAGCCGGACAGGGAATGGGAATTCACCCCTCCACTTT
CASSRTGNGNSPLHF
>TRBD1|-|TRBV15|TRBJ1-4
TGTGCCACCAGCAGAGATAACGGACAGGGAGGTGAAAAACTGTTTTTT
CATSRDNGQGGEKLFF
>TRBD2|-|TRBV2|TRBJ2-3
TGTGCCAGCAGGACCGGGACTAGCGGGGCCTGGAGCACAGATACGCAGTATTTT
CASRTGTSGAWSTDTQYF
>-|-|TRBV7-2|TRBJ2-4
TGTGCCAGCAGCCCTCAACCCGGGAACATTCAGTACTTC
CASSPQPGNIQYF
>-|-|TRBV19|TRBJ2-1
TGTGCCAGTAGTATAGTGACCGCTAGCTCCTACAATGAGCAGTTCTTC
CASSIVTASSYNEQFF
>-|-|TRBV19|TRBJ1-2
TGTGCCAGTAGTATAATGGCGGGCAAAGTGGAAGGCTACACCTTC
CASSIMAGKVEGYTF